This is a list of T cell receptor beta chains from one sample in a study of CD8 T cells in Susac syndrome. TCRdb redid the calling of the immunoSEQ multiplex PCR reads with MiXCR, one entry per CDR3 protein. Here the sample spans about 100,000 distinct CDR3 sequences, approximately 95% being singletons. Sequencing used CD8+ T cells from PBMCs. These receptors were collected from a human donor with Susac syndrome. Both conserved end residues are part of each CDR3. A D gene is named only where the DNA matches it firmly. Part of the rows lack a size; the others show once, few, many or a class for expanded clones.

abundance: NA
d_gene: TRBD1
j_gene: TRBJ2-3
v_gene: TRBV15
CDR3aa: CATGQDGDTQYF
CDR3nt: TGTGCCACGGGACAGGACGGGGATACGCAGTATTTT

abundance: NA
d_gene: NA
j_gene: TRBJ1-2
v_gene: TRBV5-1
CDR3aa: CASSRDGPRDGYTF
CDR3nt: TGCGCCAGCAGCCGGGACGGACCCAGGGATGGCTACACCTTC

abundance: NA
d_gene: TRBD2
j_gene: TRBJ2-3
v_gene: TRBV4-1
CDR3aa: CASSQTRERGVWDTQYF
CDR3nt: TGCGCCAGCAGCCAAACCCGCGAGCGGGGAGTCTGGGATACGCAGTATTTT

abundance: NA
d_gene: NA
j_gene: TRBJ2-5
v_gene: TRBV20-1
CDR3aa: CSARDIEQFQETQYF
CDR3nt: TGCAGTGCTAGAGATATTGAGCAGTTCCAAGAGACCCAGTACTTC

abundance: NA
d_gene: TRBD2
j_gene: TRBJ2-1
v_gene: TRBV25-1
CDR3aa: CASSPPGSGRAVEQFF
CDR3nt: TGTGCCAGCAGTCCCCCGGGTAGCGGGAGGGCCGTGGAGCAGTTCTTC

abundance: NA
d_gene: NA
j_gene: TRBJ2-5
v_gene: TRBV6-2/TRBV6-3
CDR3aa: CASTAGAETQYF
CDR3nt: TGTGCCAGTACCGCCGGCGCGGAGACCCAGTACTTC

abundance: NA
d_gene: TRBD1
j_gene: TRBJ1-1
v_gene: TRBV2
CDR3aa: CASKGTGALLNTEAFF
CDR3nt: TGTGCCAGCAAAGGGACAGGGGCACTTCTGAACACTGAAGCTTTCTTT

abundance: once
d_gene: NA
j_gene: TRBJ1-2
v_gene: TRBV3-1
CDR3aa: CASSQEFGGYGYTF
CDR3nt: TGTGCCAGCAGCCAAGAATTCGGGGGCTATGGCTACACCTTC

abundance: NA
d_gene: NA
j_gene: TRBJ2-2
v_gene: TRBV5-1
CDR3aa: CASSPDGPINGELFF
CDR3nt: TGCGCCAGCAGCCCAGACGGACCCATTAATGGGGAGCTGTTTTTT

abundance: NA
d_gene: TRBD1
j_gene: TRBJ2-5
v_gene: TRBV6-5
CDR3aa: CASSTWTGAETQYF
CDR3nt: TGTGCCAGCAGTACGTGGACAGGGGCAGAGACCCAGTACTTC

abundance: NA
d_gene: TRBD1
j_gene: TRBJ2-7
v_gene: TRBV2
CDR3aa: CASQIVPGGEQYF
CDR3nt: TGTGCCAGCCAAATCGTACCAGGGGGCGAGCAGTACTTC

abundance: NA
d_gene: NA
j_gene: TRBJ1-2
v_gene: TRBV20-1
CDR3aa: CSASLDRNYGYTF
CDR3nt: TGCAGTGCTAGCCTGGACAGAAACTATGGCTACACCTTC

abundance: NA
d_gene: NA
j_gene: TRBJ2-7
v_gene: TRBV3-1
CDR3aa: CASKGDNNYEQYF
CDR3nt: TGTGCCAGCAAGGGGGACAATAACTACGAGCAGTACTTC

abundance: few
d_gene: NA
j_gene: TRBJ2-7
v_gene: TRBV7-2
CDR3aa: CASSPPSYEQYF
CDR3nt: TGTGCCAGCAGCCCCCCAAGCTACGAGCAGTACTTC

abundance: once
d_gene: NA
j_gene: TRBJ1-1
v_gene: TRBV5-1
CDR3aa: CASSFSGFPEAFF
CDR3nt: TGCGCCAGCAGCTTTAGTGGATTCCCTGAAGCTTTCTTT

abundance: NA
d_gene: NA
j_gene: TRBJ1-1
v_gene: TRBV11-2
CDR3aa: CASSHTGNTEAFF
CDR3nt: TGTGCCAGCAGCCATACTGGGAACACTGAAGCTTTCTTT

abundance: once
d_gene: NA
j_gene: TRBJ2-6
v_gene: TRBV18
CDR3aa: CASSHLYSGANVLTF
CDR3nt: TGTGCCAGCTCTCACTTGTACTCTGGGGCCAACGTCCTGACTTTC

abundance: NA
d_gene: NA
j_gene: TRBJ2-1
v_gene: TRBV2
CDR3aa: CASRLAYNEQFF
CDR3nt: TGTGCCAGCAGACTAGCTTACAATGAGCAGTTCTTC

abundance: NA
d_gene: NA
j_gene: TRBJ1-5
v_gene: TRBV15
CDR3aa: CATSTGNFDQPQHF
CDR3nt: TGTGCCACCAGCACCGGTAACTTCGATCAGCCCCAGCATTTT

abundance: NA
d_gene: NA
j_gene: TRBJ2-1
v_gene: TRBV10-2
CDR3aa: CASSESEGGNEQFF
CDR3nt: TGCGCCAGCAGTGAGTCGGAGGGGGGCAATGAGCAGTTCTTC

abundance: NA
d_gene: NA
j_gene: TRBJ2-6
v_gene: TRBV6-6
CDR3aa: CASSFEEGSGANVLTF
CDR3nt: TGTGCCAGCAGCTTTGAGGAGGGATCGGGGGCCAACGTCCTGACTTTC

abundance: NA
d_gene: NA
j_gene: TRBJ2-1
v_gene: TRBV12-3/TRBV12-4
CDR3aa: CASTHFPGPRNIEQFF
CDR3nt: TGTGCCAGCACTCACTTCCCGGGACCGAGGAACATTGAGCAGTTCTTC

abundance: NA
d_gene: NA
j_gene: TRBJ2-5
v_gene: TRBV16
CDR3aa: CASNNPRAETQYF
CDR3nt: TGTGCCAGCAATAATCCTAGGGCGGAGACCCAGTACTTC

abundance: NA
d_gene: TRBD2
j_gene: TRBJ2-3
v_gene: TRBV28
CDR3aa: CATNNGLAESTDTQYF
CDR3nt: TGTGCCACAAACAACGGACTAGCGGAAAGCACAGATACGCAGTATTTT

abundance: NA
d_gene: TRBD1
j_gene: TRBJ2-2
v_gene: TRBV2
CDR3aa: CASEGQGGGELFF
CDR3nt: TGTGCCAGCGAGGGACAGGGAGGCGGGGAGCTGTTTTTT

abundance: NA
d_gene: NA
j_gene: TRBJ2-7
v_gene: TRBV29-1
CDR3aa: CSVVLPTNYEQYF
CDR3nt: TGCAGCGTTGTACTACCCACCAACTACGAGCAGTACTTC

abundance: NA
d_gene: TRBD1
j_gene: TRBJ1-2
v_gene: TRBV18
CDR3aa: CASSPGQGAAGAGYTF
CDR3nt: TGTGCCAGCTCACCGGGACAGGGGGCGGCAGGTGCTGGCTACACCTTC

abundance: NA
d_gene: NA
j_gene: TRBJ2-2
v_gene: TRBV12-3/TRBV12-4
CDR3aa: CATISGTNTGELFF
CDR3nt: TGTGCCACGATCTCGGGAACGAACACCGGGGAGCTGTTTTTT

abundance: NA
d_gene: TRBD2
j_gene: TRBJ2-1
v_gene: TRBV9
CDR3aa: CASTSGISYNEQFF
CDR3nt: TGTGCCAGCACGAGCGGGATATCCTACAATGAGCAGTTCTTC

abundance: NA
d_gene: NA
j_gene: TRBJ1-5
v_gene: TRBV9
CDR3aa: CASSVRTEGQPQHF
CDR3nt: TGTGCCAGCAGCGTGAGGACAGAAGGTCAGCCCCAGCATTTT

abundance: NA
d_gene: NA
j_gene: TRBJ1-5
v_gene: TRBV5-1
CDR3aa: CASSLESTNQPQHF
CDR3nt: TGCGCCAGCAGCTTGGAGTCTACTAATCAGCCCCAGCATTTT

abundance: NA
d_gene: NA
j_gene: TRBJ2-1
v_gene: TRBV3-1
CDR3aa: CASSQPGSYNEQFF
CDR3nt: TGTGCCAGCAGCCAACCAGGATCCTACAATGAGCAGTTCTTC

abundance: NA
d_gene: NA
j_gene: TRBJ2-2
v_gene: TRBV20-1
CDR3aa: CSARPNHARTGELFF
CDR3nt: TGCAGTGCTAGACCTAACCATGCCAGAACCGGGGAGCTGTTTTTT

abundance: NA
d_gene: TRBD2
j_gene: TRBJ2-3
v_gene: TRBV5-1
CDR3aa: CASSSPGLAGVGTDTQYF
CDR3nt: TGCGCCAGCAGCTCACCGGGACTAGCGGGAGTGGGGACAGATACGCAGTATTTT

abundance: once
d_gene: TRBD2
j_gene: TRBJ2-1
v_gene: TRBV5-1
CDR3aa: CASRLIASGAYNEQFF
CDR3nt: TGCGCCAGCAGGCTAATCGCTAGCGGCGCCTACAATGAGCAGTTCTTC

abundance: NA
d_gene: TRBD2
j_gene: TRBJ2-1
v_gene: TRBV29-1
CDR3aa: CSVVKLADYNEQFF
CDR3nt: TGCAGCGTTGTAAAACTAGCGGACTACAATGAGCAGTTCTTC

abundance: NA
d_gene: TRBD1
j_gene: TRBJ1-2
v_gene: TRBV29-1
CDR3aa: CSGGQGSGYTF
CDR3nt: TGCAGCGGGGGACAGGGGTCCGGCTACACCTTC

abundance: NA
d_gene: TRBD2
j_gene: TRBJ2-1
v_gene: TRBV27
CDR3aa: CASSFQRDSYNEQFF
CDR3nt: TGTGCCAGCAGTTTCCAGCGGGACTCCTACAATGAGCAGTTCTTC

abundance: NA
d_gene: NA
j_gene: TRBJ2-1
v_gene: TRBV27
CDR3aa: CASSLDSREQFF
CDR3nt: TGTGCCAGCAGTCTTGACAGTCGTGAGCAGTTCTTC

abundance: NA
d_gene: TRBD2
j_gene: TRBJ2-5
v_gene: TRBV5-6
CDR3aa: CASSLALAAYQETQYF
CDR3nt: TGTGCCAGCAGCTTGGCGCTAGCGGCGTACCAAGAGACCCAGTACTTC

abundance: NA
d_gene: NA
j_gene: TRBJ1-2
v_gene: TRBV29-1
CDR3aa: CSVDQGYYGYTF
CDR3nt: TGCAGCGTTGACCAGGGGTACTATGGCTACACCTTC

abundance: NA
d_gene: TRBD1
j_gene: TRBJ1-1
v_gene: TRBV29-1
CDR3aa: CSVDGQGGTEAFF
CDR3nt: TGCAGCGTTGACGGACAGGGCGGCACTGAAGCTTTCTTT